Shown below are 18 T cell receptor beta chains from a single sample sequenced in a study of CD8 T cells in Susac syndrome. RNA in amounts of roughly 0.5 to 1 ug was reverse transcribed with random hexamers. TCRdb redid the calling of the immunoSEQ multiplex PCR reads with MiXCR, one entry per CDR3 protein. This table has under 200,000 distinct CDR3 sequences, 85% to 95% appearing once. Material for sequencing was CD4+ T cells from PBMCs. These receptors were obtained from a human donor with Susac syndrome.

The CDR3 here is CASSQTVDNTEAFF. As DNA, the CDR3 is TGTGCCAGCAGCCAGACGGTAGATAACACTGAAGCTTTCTTT. This rearrangement joins TRBV7-3 to TRBJ1-1; D unclear. Trimming removed 5 bases at V and 2 bases at J, with 12 bases between. There are 14 residues in the CDR3. The germline CDR1 and CDR2 sequences are SGHTA and FQGTGA.

V is TRBV5-1 and J is TRBJ2-5; TRBD2 aligns across 9 bases. CDR1 is SGHRS and CDR2 is YFSETQ in the germline V gene. CDR3 size: 15 residues. Germline trimming cut 4 bases from V and 3 bases from J; bases unmatched to any gene: 7. The CDR3 region is CASSKRASGEETQYF. Here the CDR3 DNA reads TGCGCCAGCAGCAAAAGGGCTAGCGGGGAAGAGACCCAGTACTTC.

The J gene is TRBJ2-3, the V gene TRBV10-3; possibly TRBD2 for D (5 bases). This CDR3 has 19 residues. V lost 5 bases to trimming and J lost 0 bases, with 24 bases between them. CDR1 is ENHRY and CDR2 is SYGVKD in the germline V gene. In DNA, the CDR3 is TGTGCCATCAGTTTCAAGACGGATGGCGGAGGTGCTAGCACAGATACGCAGTATTTT. Encoded protein: CAISFKTDGGGASTDTQYF.

V and J are TRBV6-5 and TRBJ2-3; unclear D gene. The V gene's germline CDR1 is MNHEY and CDR2 SVGAGI. The CDR3 length is 14 residues. The ends were cut back, 0 bases at V and 0 bases at J, with 4 bases in the middle. DNA for the CDR3: TGTGCCAGCAGTTACTCGGCTAGCACAGATACGCAGTATTTT. Translating it yields CASSYSASTDTQYF.

The V gene is TRBV2, the J gene TRBJ2-7, with TRBD2 as a possible D gene (6 bases). The germline gives CDR1 SNHLY, CDR2 FYNNEI. The germline V and J ends were trimmed by 3 bases and 1 base, with 10 bases remaining between them. This CDR3 comprises 14 residues. CDR3 sequence: CASSDPGGSYEQYF. The CDR3 bases are TGTGCCAGCAGTGATCCCGGGGGATCCTACGAGCAGTACTTC.

J is TRBJ2-1 and V is TRBV6-1, with D perhaps matching TRBD1 or TRBD2 (5 bases each). Germline V gene lookup returns CDR1 MNHNS and CDR2 SASEGT. The V end lost 7 bases, the J end lost 9 bases, and 16 bases lay between the germline ends. This CDR3 contains 13 residues. The CDR3 here is CASTGPGRGEQFF. The CDR3, as DNA: TGTGCCAGCACCGGGCCGGGACGGGGTGAGCAGTTCTTC.

The chain recombines TRBV6-1 with TRBJ1-2, with D possibly TRBD1 on 6 matching bases. Germline values: CDR1 MNHNS, CDR2 SASEGT. This CDR3 is 16 amino acids long. V lost 6 bases to trimming and J lost 0 bases, with 17 bases between them. In DNA form, the CDR3 reads TGTGCCAGCAGAATGGGGGGCCCCCCCTCTAACTATGGCTACACCTTC. Protein product: CASRMGGPPSNYGYTF.

The chain employs TRBV7-2 and TRBJ2-7; 9 nucleotides align to TRBD2. The V gene's germline CDR1 is SGHTA and CDR2 FQGNSA. Trimming cost V 2 bases and J 0 bases; bases outside gene matches: 2. The CDR3 length is 15 residues. The CDR3 sequence is CASSLQRGASYEQYF. In DNA, the CDR3 is TGTGCCAGCAGCTTACAGCGGGGGGCCTCCTACGAGCAGTACTTC.

The chain couples TRBV20-1 to TRBJ1-5; D remains ambiguous. V was clipped by 6 bases and J by 0 bases, with 12 bases between them. The CDR3 is 14 amino acids. Germline V lookup: CDR1 DFQATT, CDR2 SNEGSKA (reference sequence). This CDR3 is CSAPDPSSNQPQHF. For the CDR3, the DNA is TGCAGTGCCCCGGATCCCTCTAGCAATCAGCCCCAGCATTTT.

The rearrangement uses TRBV5-1 and TRBJ2-7, with a tentative D call TRBD2 (5 bases). The CDR3 runs 13 residues. The germline V gene has CDR1 SGHRS and CDR2 YFSETQ. V was cut by 0 bases and J by 6 bases, with 10 bases left in between. CDR3 nucleotide sequence: TGCGCCAGCAGCTTGGCGCCCGGGGTCGAGCAGTACTTC. The encoded protein is CASSLAPGVEQYF.

The rearrangement joins TRBV2 to TRBJ2-7, with D perhaps TRBD2 (5 bases). The V end lost 6 bases, the J end lost 1 base, and 16 bases lay between the germline ends. The CDR3 length is 15 residues. Germline-derived CDR1 and CDR2 are SNHLY and FYNNEI. Here the CDR3 DNA reads TGTGCCAGCAGCCAAAGACACGGAGGTTCCTACGAGCAGTACTTC. This encodes CASSQRHGGSYEQYF.

The CDR3 nucleotides read TGTGCCTGGAGTGTAAATGGGGCCAACGTCCTGACTTTC. This encodes CAWSVNGANVLTF. This rearrangement joins TRBV30 to TRBJ2-6; no clear D. Trimming stripped 0 bases from V and 3 bases from J, with 3 bases between. The germline V gene encodes CDR1 GTSNPN and CDR2 SVGIG (reference sequence). CDR3 length: 13 residues.

The chain combines TRBV2 with TRBJ1-1, with D perhaps matching TRBD1 (6 bases). V lost 6 bases and J lost 1, with 12 bases in between. Germline V lookup: CDR1 SNHLY, CDR2 FYNNEI. There are 14 residues in the CDR3. CDR3: CASRIQGTNTEAFF. CDR3 bases: TGTGCCAGCAGGATACAGGGAACGAACACTGAAGCTTTCTTT.

V usage is TRBV9 and J usage is TRBJ2-1; D is uncertain. CDR3 length: 14 amino acids. The V end was cut by 7 bases, the J end by 6 bases, with 17 bases between. The germline gives CDR1 SGDLS, CDR2 YYNGEE. The CDR3 reads CASGSGFTGNEQFF. The CDR3 bases are TGTGCCAGCGGCTCCGGTTTCACCGGCAATGAGCAGTTCTTC.

This chain connects TRBV20-1 to TRBJ2-1; 9 nucleotides line up with TRBD2. V shed 0 bases, J shed 2 bases, and the junction held 8 bases outside the gene matches. CDR1 DFQATT and CDR2 SNEGSKA come from the germline V gene (reference sequence). The CDR3 contains 17 residues. In DNA form, the CDR3 reads TGCAGTGCTAGAGAAATGGGTCTAGCGGGGCCCTACAATGAGCAGTTCTTC. This gives the protein CSAREMGLAGPYNEQFF.

The chain carries TRBV29-1 and TRBJ2-4; 7 bases map to TRBD1. Germline-derived CDR1 and CDR2 are SQVTM and ANQGSEA. The CDR3 is 16 amino acids. With V trimmed by 6 bases and J by 6 bases, 17 bases remained unmatched. The CDR3: CSVAPPGTVGGNIQYF. CDR3 bases: TGCAGCGTCGCGCCTCCCGGGACAGTCGGCGGAAACATTCAGTACTTC. The full variable domain, in which reference TRBV29-1 and TRBJ2-4 provide the parts outside the CDR3, is SAVISQKPSRDICQRGTSLTIQCQVDSQVTMMFWYRQQPGQSLTLIATANQGSEATYESGFVIDKFPISRPNLTFSTLTVSNMSPEDSSIYLCSVAPPGTVGGNIQYFGAGTRLSVL.

The V call is TRBV25-1, the J call TRBJ2-6, with D possibly TRBD2 on 5 matching bases. CDR1 is MGHDK and CDR2 is SYGVNS in the germline V gene. There are 16 residues in the CDR3. With 8 bases removed from V and 0 bases from J, the gap between germline ends came to 14 bases. The CDR3 sequence is CASSGGPRSGANVLTF. For the CDR3, the DNA is TGTGCCAGCTCCGGAGGCCCCCGCTCTGGGGCCAACGTCCTGACTTTC. The full variable domain, completed using reference TRBV25-1 and TRBJ2-6, is EADIYQTPRYLVIGTGKKITLECSQTMGHDKMYWYQQDPGMELHLIHYSYGVNSTEKGDLSSESTVSRIRTEHFPLTLESARPSHTSQYLCASSGGPRSGANVLTFGAGSRLTVL.

The rearrangement uses TRBV5-6 and TRBJ1-6; 10 bases are a match to TRBD1. CDR3 length equals 15 residues. V gave up 4 bases and J gave up 10 bases; unmatched junction bases: 8. CDR1 is SGHDT, CDR2 YYEEEE, per germline. The CDR3 DNA reads as TGTGCCAGCAGCCCGCTGGGACAGGGGCCATCACCCCTCCACTTT. Encoded protein: CASSPLGQGPSPLHF. Using reference TRBV5-6 and TRBJ1-6 for the parts outside the CDR3, the full variable domain is DAGVTQSPTHLIKTRGQQVTLRCSPKSGHDTVSWYQQALGQGPQFIFQYYEEEERQRGNFPDRFSGHQFPNYSSELNVNALLLGDSALYLCASSPLGQGPSPLHFGNGTRLTVT.